Below, 27 T cell receptor beta chains from the same sample are listed, as sequenced in a study of blood T cell repertoires in COVID-19. The assay was immunoSEQ multiplex PCR, and TCRdb's table has in-frame clones only and misses some. Of around 300,000 clones listed, around 90% were seen once; the top ten hold around 1.7%. Sequencing input: PBMCs or T cells enriched from blood (not recorded which). Source of these receptors: a woman aged 40 to 49 who had recovered from COVID-19.

Note on this clone: This same CDR3 is encoded by further DNA sequences in the sample. V usage is TRBV11-2 and J usage is TRBJ1-2, with D unresolved. Deletions cut 0 bases from V and 11 bases from J, with 13 bases between. Germline CDR1 and CDR2: SGHAT and FQNNGV. The CDR3 runs to 13 residues. CDR3 protein: CASSLDGLGGYTF. The CDR3 nucleotides read TGTGCCAGCAGCTTAGATGGATTAGGAGGTTACACCTTC.

The rearrangement links TRBV7-3 to TRBJ1-1; D remains unclear. The CDR3 runs to 15 residues. CDR1 and CDR2 from the germline V gene are SGHTA and FQGTGA. Trimming cost V 0 bases and J 1 base, with 9 bases left between them. CDR3 in DNA: TGTGCCAGCAGCTTAACAAACAGCCGGAACACTGAAGCTTTCTTT. This translates into CASSLTNSRNTEAFF.

J is TRBJ1-1 and V is TRBV19; D not certain. Germline CDR1 and CDR2: LNHDA and SQIVND (reference sequence). CDR3 length equals 15 residues. Between the trimmed V and J ends, which lost 3 bases and 4 bases, there was a span of 15 bases. The CDR3 DNA is TGTGCCAGTAGTATTCTTAAGGTCCGGAGCACTGAAGCTTTCTTT. Encoded protein: CASSILKVRSTEAFF.

The chain couples TRBV5-1 to TRBJ1-4; D might be TRBD1 (5 bases). V was trimmed by 4 bases and J by 7 bases, leaving 17 bases between them. This CDR3 is 15 amino acids long. Germline-derived CDR1 and CDR2 are SGHRS and YFSETQ. CDR3 coding DNA: TGCGCCAGCAGCGTTGGTGGTAGGGGTACTGAAAAACTGTTTTTT. Translating gives CASSVGGRGTEKLFF. Combining the CDR3 with reference TRBV5-1 and TRBJ1-4 gives the whole variable domain KAGVTQTPRYLIKTRGQQVTLSCSPISGHRSVSWYQQTPGQGLQFLFEYFSETQRNKGNFPGRFSGRQFSNSRSEMNVSTLELGDSALYLCASSVGGRGTEKLFFGSGTQLSVL.

The V gene is TRBV4-2, the J gene TRBJ1-1, with 12 positions matching TRBD1. Germline V CDR1 and CDR2: LGHNA, YNFKEQ. The CDR3 is 17 amino acids. After removal of 0 bases from V and 5 bases from J, the junction contained 7 bases not matched to a gene. The CDR3 here is CASSQELGQGARTEAFF. CDR3 DNA: TGTGCCAGCAGCCAAGAACTGGGACAGGGGGCAAGGACTGAAGCTTTCTTT.

This clone is a singleton in its sample. The chain joins TRBV3-1 (or the pseudogene TRBV3-2) to TRBJ1-1; 9 nucleotides agree with TRBD1. The V segment lost 4 bases and the J segment 3 bases; nucleotides outside the gene matches: 9. Germline V CDR1 and CDR2: LGHDT, YNNKEL (reference sequence). There are 16 residues in the CDR3. The DNA for the CDR3 is TGTGCCAGCAGCCCCGGGACAGGGAGGGCGGACACTGAAGCTTTCTTT. Its protein is CASSPGTGRADTEAFF.

DNA of the CDR3: TGTGCCAGCAGTGAAAATAACTCTGGAAACACCATATATTTT. It specifies CASSENNSGNTIYF. V and J are TRBV2 and TRBJ1-3, with D unresolved. V was clipped by 2 bases and J by 0 bases, with 5 bases between them. This CDR3 contains 14 residues. The germline gives CDR1 SNHLY, CDR2 FYNNEI.

CDR3 residues: CSASPQTGANVLTF. The CDR3 DNA is TGCAGTGCTAGTCCCCAGACTGGGGCCAACGTCCTGACTTTC. V usage is TRBV20-1 and J usage is TRBJ2-6; D is uncertain. Trimming left V 3 bases short and J 2 bases short, with 8 bases between. CDR3 length: 14 amino acids. Germline assignment: CDR1 DFQATT and CDR2 SNEGSKA (reference sequence).

V and J are TRBV7-9 and TRBJ2-1; 9 bases are a match to TRBD2. Germline V gene sequence: CDR1 SEHNR, CDR2 FQNEAQ (reference sequence). The length of the CDR3 is 16 residues. V lost 5 bases and J lost 4; bases outside the gene matches: 9. The CDR3 spells CASSPRRAGGYNEQFF. The DNA for the CDR3 is TGTGCCAGCAGCCCTCGTCGGGCGGGGGGGTACAATGAGCAGTTCTTC.

The CDR3 loop reads CASSEQGRGPNYGYTF. The CDR3 DNA follows: TGTGCCAGCAGCGAACAGGGCCGGGGCCCTAACTATGGCTACACCTTC. The chain joins TRBV7-2 to TRBJ1-2, with D perhaps matching TRBD1 (6 bases). V shed 5 bases and J shed 0 bases, with 16 bases lying between them. The germline gives CDR1 SGHTA, CDR2 FQGNSA. The CDR3 consists of 16 residues. Drawing the rest from reference TRBV7-2 and TRBJ1-2, the complete variable domain is GAGVSQSPSNKVTEKGKDVELRCDPISGHTALYWYRQSLGQGLEFLIYFQGNSAPDKSGLPSDRFSAERTGGSVSTLTIQRTQQEDSAVYLCASSEQGRGPNYGYTFGSGTRLTVV.

The chain couples TRBV15 to TRBJ2-5, with TRBD1 identical over 7 bases. V lost 1 base, J lost 1 base, and 0 bases stayed unmatched. This CDR3 has 14 residues. Germline V gene lookup returns CDR1 LNHNV and CDR2 YYDKDF (reference sequence). CDR3 nucleotide sequence: TGTGCCACCAGCAGAGGGGACAGCCAAGAGACCCAGTACTTC. Residues: CATSRGDSQETQYF.

This chain connects TRBV4-3 to TRBJ1-1, with a tentative D call TRBD1 (5 bases). V was clipped by 0 bases and J by 3 bases, with 14 bases between them. The CDR3 has 16 residues. Germline loops: CDR1 LGHNA, CDR2 YSLEER. DNA of the CDR3: TGCGCCAGCAGCCAAGAGGGGGGAGGTTCGGACACTGAAGCTTTCTTT. It translates to CASSQEGGGSDTEAFF.

There are a few counts of this clone. The CDR3 DNA sequence: TGTGCCTGGAGTGTGGTCAGGGTAAAGAACGAGCAGTACTTC. As protein: CAWSVVRVKNEQYF. The chain recombines TRBV30 with TRBJ2-7; D is perhaps TRBD1 (5 bases). The CDR3 is 14 amino acids. The V gene's germline CDR1 is GTSNPN and CDR2 SVGIG (reference sequence). Between the trimmed V and J ends, which lost 0 bases and 5 bases, there was a span of 14 bases.

This CDR3 is CASSSLMRKGRGTEAFF. The CDR3, as DNA: TGTGCCAGCAGCTCCCTTATGAGGAAGGGGAGGGGCACTGAAGCTTTCTTT. The V call is TRBV11-2, the J call TRBJ1-1; D may be TRBD1 (5 bases). Trimming took off 4 bases at V and 4 bases at J, with 22 bases between the two ends. The CDR3 loop spans 17 amino acids. CDR1 and CDR2 (germline): SGHAT, FQNNGV.

This clone was detected many times. The CDR3 loop reads CASSSSGGNSNQPQHF. CDR3 bases: TGTGCCAGCAGCTCCAGTGGGGGGAATAGCAATCAGCCCCAGCATTTT. The chain recombines TRBV7-2 with TRBJ1-5; D might be TRBD1 (5 bases). The V gene's germline CDR1 is SGHTA and CDR2 FQGNSA. The CDR3 runs 16 residues. V was shortened by 4 bases and J by 0 bases, with 13 bases between the two germline ends. Filled out from reference TRBV7-2 and TRBJ1-5, the complete variable domain reads GAGVSQSPSNKVTEKGKDVELRCDPISGHTALYWYRQSLGQGLEFLIYFQGNSAPDKSGLPSDRFSAERTGGSVSTLTIQRTQQEDSAVYLCASSSSGGNSNQPQHFGDGTRLSIL.

The table lists this clone with a count of one. V is TRBV4-3 and J is TRBJ2-3; 11 nucleotides line up with TRBD2. Germline V gene data show CDR1 as LGHNA and CDR2 as YSLEER. The CDR3 spans 20 residues. J gave up 0 bases and V 4 bases, and 15 bases lay outside the gene matches. CDR3 loop: CASSPFLAGGLTSSTDTQYF. The CDR3 DNA sequence: TGCGCCAGCAGCCCCTTTTTAGCGGGAGGGTTGACTTCTAGCACAGATACGCAGTATTTT.

The V gene is TRBV2, the J gene TRBJ1-1; D is perhaps TRBD1 (6 bases). The V gene's germline CDR1 is SNHLY and CDR2 FYNNEI. The CDR3 is made up of 13 amino acids. Between the trimmed V and J ends, which lost 4 bases and 2 bases, there was a span of 8 bases. The chain's CDR3 is CASSATGNTEAFF. For the CDR3, the DNA is TGTGCCAGCAGTGCGACAGGTAACACTGAAGCTTTCTTT.

The genes are TRBV5-4 and TRBJ1-2; 7 bases align to TRBD1. Germline V lookup: CDR1 SGHNT, CDR2 YYREEE (reference sequence). The CDR3 is 14 amino acids. The V and J ends lost 9 bases and 2 bases, in that order; junction bases with no gene match: 10. The CDR3 sequence: CAIRAGGGNYGYTF. For the CDR3, the DNA is TGTGCCATCCGGGCAGGGGGTGGGAACTATGGCTACACCTTC. The full variable domain, completed using reference TRBV5-4 and TRBJ1-2, is ETGVTQSPTHLIKTRGQQVTLRCSSQSGHNTVSWYQQALGQGPQFIFQYYREEENGRGNFPPRFSGLQFPNYSSELNVNALELDDSALYLCAIRAGGGNYGYTFGSGTRLTVV.

The rearrangement joins TRBV18 to TRBJ2-3; 8 bases agree with TRBD2. From germline, CDR1 is KGHSH and CDR2 LQKENI. The CDR3 sequence is 16 residues long. V lost 2 bases, J lost 6 bases, and 10 bases stayed unmatched. CDR3: CASSPAVGGALDTQYF. CDR3 nucleotides: TGTGCCAGCTCACCAGCAGTCGGGGGGGCGTTGGATACGCAGTATTTT.

The chain combines TRBV5-4 with TRBJ1-1; 9 nucleotides line up with TRBD1. Germline-derived CDR1 and CDR2 are SGHNT and YYREEE (reference sequence). This CDR3 region has 14 residues. With V trimmed by 6 bases and J by 4 bases, 7 bases remained unmatched. The CDR3 loop reads CASKLRGQGTEAFF. CDR3 nucleotide sequence: TGTGCCAGCAAACTTAGGGGACAGGGCACTGAAGCTTTCTTT.

The chain couples TRBV18 to TRBJ2-7; possible D gene TRBD1, 5 bases. Germline values: CDR1 KGHSH, CDR2 LQKENI. This CDR3 comprises 12 residues. V lost 8 bases, J lost 5 bases, and 13 bases lay in between. DNA for the CDR3: TGTGCCAGCACGACGGACACAGACGAGCAGTACTTC. Its translation: CASTTDTDEQYF. Full variable domain (missing parts from reference TRBV18 and TRBJ2-7): NAGVMQNPRHLVRRRGQEARLRCSPMKGHSHVYWYRQLPEEGLKFMVYLQKENIIDESGMPKERFSAEFPKEGPSILRIQQVVRGDSAAYFCASTTDTDEQYFGPGTRLTVT.

The chain has TRBV9 and TRBJ2-7; D perhaps matches TRBD1 (5 bases). The CDR3 totals 14 residues. Deletions cut 4 bases from V and 2 bases from J, with 13 bases between. Germline V gives CDR1 SGDLS, CDR2 YYNGEE. DNA of the CDR3: TGTGCCAGCAGCCCGCAAGGGGCGGCCTACGAGCAGTACTTC. As protein: CASSPQGAAYEQYF.

This chain connects TRBV2 to TRBJ2-7; 8 bases line up with TRBD2. Germline V gene lookup returns CDR1 SNHLY and CDR2 FYNNEI. With V trimmed by 7 bases and J by 5 bases, 13 bases remained unmatched. The CDR3 spans 15 residues. The DNA of the CDR3 is TGTGCCAGCACCCCCCCGGGACTAGGGAGTCACGAGCAGTACTTC. The encoded protein is CASTPPGLGSHEQYF.

The CDR3: CASSAQGGSGQPQHF. CDR3 sequence (DNA): TGTGCCAGCAGCGCACAGGGGGGATCAGGTCAGCCCCAGCATTTT. V gene TRBV3-1 (or the pseudogene TRBV3-2) combines with J gene TRBJ1-5, with 8 bases lining up with TRBD1. The CDR3 has 15 amino acids. The V gene's germline CDR1 is LGHDT and CDR2 YNNKEL (reference sequence). V was clipped by 5 bases and J by 6 bases; unmatched bases: 9.

CDR3 protein: CASALGLAASTDTQYF. In nucleotides, the CDR3 is TGTGCCAGCGCCTTGGGACTAGCAGCTAGCACAGATACGCAGTATTTT. The gene calls are TRBV7-9 and TRBJ2-3, with TRBD2 identical over 9 bases. The CDR3 consists of 16 residues. The germline gives CDR1 SEHNR, CDR2 FQNEAQ (reference sequence). V shed 8 bases, J shed 0 bases, and the junction held 9 bases outside the gene matches.

This clone was observed a few times. The chain uses TRBV2 and TRBJ1-5; D may be TRBD1 (6 bases). This CDR3 has 15 residues. V lost 8 bases, J lost 6 bases, and 20 bases lay in between. Germline V gene data show CDR1 as SNHLY and CDR2 as FYNNEI. CDR3 coding DNA: TGTGCCAGCGGGTCAGGGGTGATCGAGAGTCAGCCCCAGCATTTT. Encoded protein: CASGSGVIESQPQHF.

The V call is TRBV11-2, the J call TRBJ2-7; TRBD2 agrees at 14 bases. This CDR3 is 16 amino acids long. Trimming at V came to 4 bases and at J to 3 bases, leaving 5 bases not matched to a gene. Germline values: CDR1 SGHAT, CDR2 FQNNGV. The CDR3 loop is CASSWTSGGSYYEQYF. In DNA, the CDR3 is TGTGCCAGCAGCTGGACTAGCGGGGGGAGTTACTACGAGCAGTACTTC.